The T cell receptor (beta chain) under discussion was sequenced for a study of T cell responses to AZD1222 COVID-19 vaccine. Clones were read by immunoSEQ multiplex PCR, and TCRdb kept only the in-frame ones, dropping some. This table has about 120,000 clones, less than 95% appearing once. Study observations and caveats: Receipt of two AZD1222 doses was followed by a rise in Spike-specific TCR breadth and depth. Repertoire sampling occurred only after the peak T cell response.

Remarks on this clone: Its target is not known.

Germline CDR1 and CDR2: WNHNN and SYGVQD (reference sequence). This CDR3 has 16 residues. Trimming cost V 0 bases and J 0 bases; bases outside gene matches: 2. The sequence derives from an adult in good health. The specimen was peripheral blood, collected on day 0 of AZD1222 vaccination. The chain uses TRBV10-1 and TRBJ2-3; TRBD2 matches 8 bases. In DNA form, the CDR3 reads TGCGCCAGCAGTGAGTCCCTAGCGGGTAGCACAGATACGCAGTATTTT. This gives the protein CASSESLAGSTDTQYF.